This T cell receptor beta chain was documented in a study of OX40 agonist ivuxolimab in advanced cancers. Concerning this clone itself: Its antigen remains unknown.

A history of autoimmune disease or systemic immunosuppression excluded patients. Produced via immunoSEQ multiplex PCR; TCRdb's table is partial and in-frame only. The top ten clones hold approximately 8.4% of a sample with approximately 90,000 clones, less than 95% of them seen once. Overall study results and limits: The study found that CD8+ T cells averaged more expanded clones than CD4+.

Germline V CDR1 and CDR2: SGHNT, YYREEE (reference sequence). This CDR3 region has 14 residues. The germline V and J ends were trimmed by 0 bases and 0 bases, with 5 bases remaining between them. The sample here was CD4+ or CD8+ T cells sorted from blood, taken in a trial of the OX40 agonist ivuxolimab. The chain uses TRBV5-4 and TRBJ2-3; D remains ambiguous. The TCR originated in an adult with an advanced solid tumor such as melanoma, head and neck, liver or kidney cancer. This CDR3 is CASSLGGSTDTQYF. The CDR3 coding sequence is TGTGCCAGCAGCTTGGGGGGTAGCACAGATACGCAGTATTTT.